A selection of T cell receptor beta chains follows, all from one sample in a study of blood T cell repertoires in COVID-19. The assay was immunoSEQ multiplex PCR, and TCRdb's table has in-frame clones only and misses some. Of some 290,000 clones listed, 86% are singletons. Sequencing used peripheral blood. These receptors were taken from a man younger than 35 with active or convalescent COVID-19. The CDR3 runs from the conserved cysteine through the conserved F or W. A D gene is named only where the DNA matches it firmly. Clone size is shown for a subset of rows, as once, few, many or a class of expanded clone.

TGCGCCAGCAGCGGGACTAGCGGAACCTACGAGCAGTACTTC | CASSGTSGTYEQYF | TRBJ2-7 | TRBD2 | once | 14 | TRBV5-1
TGCGCCAGCAGCCAAGATCTAGTGGACAGGGTGGGACCTAGCGAGCAGTACTTC | CASSQDLVDRVGPSEQYF | TRBJ2-7 | TRBD1 | NA | 18 | TRBV4-1
TGTGCCAGCAGTACGGGACAGAAGAATTCACCCCTCCACTTT | CASSTGQKNSPLHF | TRBJ1-6 | TRBD1 | NA | 14 | TRBV28
TGTGCCACCTCACCAGGGGATGATCGGACCCAGTACTTC | CATSPGDDRTQYF | TRBJ2-5 | NA | once | 13 | TRBV6-5
TGTGCCAGCAGCGTAGCGACAGGGAAAGAGACCCAGTACTTC | CASSVATGKETQYF | TRBJ2-5 | TRBD1 | NA | 14 | TRBV9
TGTGCCAGCAGCTTGGTCCCTTGGGCGGGAGGGGCCAAAAACATTCAGTACTTC | CASSLVPWAGGAKNIQYF | TRBJ2-4 | TRBD2 | NA | 18 | TRBV5-6
TGTGCCAGCAGTTTCGGGACAGGGCGGTCACCCCTCCACTTT | CASSFGTGRSPLHF | TRBJ1-6 | TRBD1 | NA | 14 | TRBV27
TGCGCCAGCAGCTTGGCCAAACAGGAGAACACCGGGGAGCTGTTTTTT | CASSLAKQENTGELFF | TRBJ2-2 | NA | NA | 16 | TRBV5-1
TGTGCCAGCAGCCAAGGCCTCAGGGGGACCATATATTTT | CASSQGLRGTIYF | TRBJ1-3 | TRBD1 | NA | 13 | TRBV14
TGTGCCAGCAGTTTATTGTCGGGGGGCGACGAGCAGTTCTTC | CASSLLSGGDEQFF | TRBJ2-1 | NA | NA | 14 | TRBV27
TGTGCCAGCAGCTCAAGGGTAGGAGGCAATGAGCAGTTCTTC | CASSSRVGGNEQFF | TRBJ2-1 | NA | NA | 14 | TRBV4-2
TGTGCCAGCAGATCCGGGACTAGCGGGACTAATGAGCAGTTCTTC | CASRSGTSGTNEQFF | TRBJ2-1 | TRBD2 | NA | 15 | TRBV2
TGCGCCAGCAGCTACGACAGGAGTGAAGCTTTCTTT | CASSYDRSEAFF | TRBJ1-1 | NA | few | 12 | TRBV5-1
TGTGCCAGCAGCTTAGGTAGCGCTGAAGCTTTCTTT | CASSLGSAEAFF | TRBJ1-1 | NA | NA | 12 | TRBV11-2
TGCGCCAGCAGCACCTCCGGGAACGCTAACACCGGGGAGCTGTTTTTT | CASSTSGNANTGELFF | TRBJ2-2 | NA | NA | 16 | TRBV5-1
TGTGCCAGCAAATCCCCCGGGGGAAACTCCTACGAGCAGTACTTC | CASKSPGGNSYEQYF | TRBJ2-7 | NA | NA | 15 | TRBV2
TGTGCCATCGAGGGACAGGGGGCTTACGAGCAGTACTTC | CAIEGQGAYEQYF | TRBJ2-7 | TRBD1 | few | 13 | TRBV10-3
TGTGCCAGCAGTGGGGAGGGGTCCCGTAGGGGTCCCCAGCATTTT | CASSGEGSRRGPQHF | TRBJ1-5 | NA | NA | 15 | TRBV2
TGTGCCAGCCAACGACAGGGAATGGGCACCGGGGAGCTGTTTTTT | CASQRQGMGTGELFF | TRBJ2-2 | TRBD1 | once | 15 | TRBV2
TGTGCCAGCAGTTTGAAGGGGGTTAATGAAAAACTGTTTTTT | CASSLKGVNEKLFF | TRBJ1-4 | NA | NA | 14 | TRBV27
TGCGCCAGCAGCCAGGACGTAATTGGGACAGGCTACGAGCAGTACTTC | CASSQDVIGTGYEQYF | TRBJ2-7 | TRBD1 | NA | 16 | TRBV4-3
TGTGCCAGCAGCCTTTACAATGAGCAGTTCTTC | CASSLYNEQFF | TRBJ2-1 | NA | NA | 11 | TRBV12-3/TRBV12-4
TGTGCCAGCAGCACTGGACAGTTGAACACCGGGGAGCTGTTTTTT | CASSTGQLNTGELFF | TRBJ2-2 | NA | once | 15 | TRBV5-6